This T cell receptor beta chain was recovered during a study of T cells after yellow fever vaccination (dated by TCRdb to the late 2010s). About the full investigation: Memory subsets (EM, EMRA, CM and Tscm) were sorted on a BD FACS Aria III using CD3, CD45RA, CCR7 and CD95 staining. Libraries from fractions with low cell numbers were prepared with the SMART-Seq v4 Ultra Low Input RNA kit. To track T-cell clones before and after primary and booster YFV17D yellow fever vaccination, bulk TCR alpha and beta repertoires were sequenced longitudinally. Two healthy male donors, one aged 18 to 30 and one aged 30 to 39 years, were included in the cohort. Blood samples were taken at several timepoints before and after primary and secondary immunization, and bulk PBMC replicates and cell subsets were isolated. Memory subsets were sorted on days 0, 15 and 45 and at 18 months following primary vaccination, and on days 0, 15 and 45 following the 30-year booster. Results and caveats for the whole study, not just this receptor: The secondary T-cell response was weaker than the primary response but faster, peaking on day 5 instead of day 15. Because the study included only a couple of donors, the extent to which the findings can be generalized is limited. After the booster, most of the clones that had expanded following primary vaccination were detected again (almost 98% of CD4 and 80% to 90% of CD8), which suggests that memory was broadly maintained. In the sorted memory subsets on day 0, nearly all vaccine-responding clonotypes were below the level of detection. Because abundant contaminating clonotypes from the bulk population could be contained in FACS-sorted repertoires, computational filtering was required. A small share of clonotypes was detected in both CD4 and CD8 compartments, with the overlap likely arising from convergent recombination.

The treatment or condition label for this specimen denotes: live attenuated yellow fever vaccine strain. PBMCs were isolated from peripheral blood using a standard Ficoll-Paque protocol. The RNeasy Micro Kit was used to extract RNA from sorted memory subsets. A note on this clonotype: No much larger clonotype is one base removed from it; base qualities were not supplied.

Synthesis of TCR cDNA relied on 5'RACE template switching, a step that introduced a universal primer site along with unique molecular identifiers. Priming of cDNA synthesis was performed from both the TCR alpha and TCR beta constant segments. Libraries were amplified in two PCR steps, with sample barcodes and sequencing adapters added in the second step. Sequencing of libraries was done on Illumina HiSeq 2500 (2x100 bp) or NovaSeq (2x150 bp). On the authors' methods: Reads were demultiplexed and collapsed into UMI consensus sequences with MIGEC, and V(D)J alignment was performed with MiXCR. Clonotypes responding to the vaccine were identified with edgeR on replicate PBMC samples, with the criteria of FDR below 0.01 and a log2 fold change above 5 up to day 15. Each bulk clonotype received a CD4 or CD8 identity based on whether the sequenced CD4 or CD8 repertoire contained that clonotype at higher abundance. To estimate the distribution of each clone across memory phenotypes, clonotype frequencies in memory subsets were weighted by FACS-sorted cell numbers. Using fastp trimming at Q25 and MiXCR clonotype assembly, TCRdb reanalyzed the public sequencing data and kept in-frame beta chains. When rows share a CDR3 protein, they turn into one entry using the most common DNA and genes. It is TCRdb's table, rather than the study itself, that gives the V and J calls and clone size. In all, the sample holds fewer than 7,000 distinct CDR3 sequences, and roughly 6% of those were seen once. The top ten clones comprise 50% to 75% of the sample.

CDR1 and CDR2, looked up from the germline V gene, are MDHEN and SYDVKM. CDR3 length: 14 amino acids, cysteine to phenylalanine. The CDR3 DNA has 42 bases and is translated from base 1. V lost 10 bases and J lost 5 bases; the stretch between them is 18 bases long. This receptor was obtained from a young man who received the YFV17D yellow fever vaccine. Sequenced material: PBMCs, either bulk or a sorted T-cell subset (CD4+, CD8+, memory, or dextramer-sorted; not recorded which), taken approximately 15 days after the first yellow fever vaccination. The rearrangement joined TRBV28 to TRBJ2-1; no confident D gene assignment can be made. The nucleotides read TGTGCCATGGGCCCCGAGCTCCGCCACAATGAGCAGTTCTTC. Its amino acids are CAMGPELRHNEQFF. Reference TRBV28 and TRBJ2-1 genes cover what lies past the CDR3, so the full variable domain is DVKVTQSSRYLVKRTGEKVFLECVQDMDHENMFWYRQDPGLGLRLIYFSYDVKMKEKGDIPEGYSVSREKKERFSLILESASTNQTSMYLCAMGPELRHNEQFFGPGTRLTVL.